This is a list of T cell receptor beta chains from one sample in a study of T cell responses to AZD1222 COVID-19 vaccine. Libraries were prepared by immunoSEQ multiplex PCR; TCRdb keeps only in-frame clonotypes and omits some of them. The top ten hold around 7.8% of the sample, which has 58,000 or so clones, around 84% seen once. The sequencing used peripheral blood, collected on day 0 of AZD1222 vaccination. The origin of the receptors is an adult in good health. CDR3s include the opening cysteine and the closing phenylalanine or tryptophan. D genes are given only for firm matches. Not all rows give a size; the values are once, few, many and, for expanded clones, a class.

J gene: TRBJ1-3
V gene: TRBV27
CDR3 length: 15
D gene: NA
clone size: NA
CDR3 protein: CASSFSQGPGNTIYF
CDR3 DNA: TGTGCCAGCAGTTTTTCTCAAGGGCCTGGAAACACCATATATTTT

J gene: TRBJ2-6
V gene: TRBV16
CDR3 length: 16
D gene: NA
clone size: NA
CDR3 protein: CASSPDTQSGANVLTF
CDR3 DNA: TGTGCCAGCAGCCCCGACACACAATCTGGGGCCAACGTCCTGACTTTC

J gene: TRBJ2-7
V gene: TRBV12-5
CDR3 length: 13
D gene: TRBD1
clone size: NA
CDR3 protein: CASGMTGAHEQYF
CDR3 DNA: TGTGCTAGTGGTATGACAGGGGCCCACGAGCAGTACTTC

J gene: TRBJ1-3
V gene: TRBV3-1/TRBV3-2
CDR3 length: 15
D gene: TRBD1
clone size: NA
CDR3 protein: CASSLRQGAEDTIYF
CDR3 DNA: TGTGCCAGCAGCTTACGACAGGGGGCGGAGGACACCATATATTTT

J gene: TRBJ1-3
V gene: TRBV5-1
CDR3 length: 15
D gene: NA
clone size: few
CDR3 protein: CASSLMGQSGNTIYF
CDR3 DNA: TGCGCCAGCAGCTTGATGGGGCAGTCTGGAAACACCATATATTTT

J gene: TRBJ2-1
V gene: TRBV4-1
CDR3 length: 16
D gene: TRBD1
clone size: NA
CDR3 protein: CASSQDHRGLYNEQFF
CDR3 DNA: TGCGCCAGCAGCCAAGATCACAGGGGGCTCTACAATGAGCAGTTCTTC

J gene: TRBJ2-1
V gene: TRBV24-1
CDR3 length: 14
D gene: NA
clone size: NA
CDR3 protein: CAISDSPGDNEQFF
CDR3 DNA: TGTGCCATCAGTGATTCCCCAGGGGATAATGAGCAGTTCTTC

J gene: TRBJ1-4
V gene: TRBV19
CDR3 length: 15
D gene: NA
clone size: NA
CDR3 protein: CASSSLGRTNEKLFF
CDR3 DNA: TGTGCCAGTAGTAGTCTCGGGCGGACTAATGAAAAACTGTTTTTT

J gene: TRBJ1-2
V gene: TRBV6-1
CDR3 length: 15
D gene: TRBD1
clone size: NA
CDR3 protein: CASSEGTGGNYGYTF
CDR3 DNA: TGTGCCAGCAGTGAAGGGACAGGGGGTAACTATGGCTACACCTTC

J gene: TRBJ1-2
V gene: TRBV3-1/TRBV3-2
CDR3 length: 15
D gene: NA
clone size: NA
CDR3 protein: CASSQGHFAPRGYTF
CDR3 DNA: TGTGCCAGCAGCCAAGGACACTTTGCGCCTAGGGGCTACACCTTC

J gene: TRBJ1-1
V gene: TRBV19
CDR3 length: 15
D gene: NA
clone size: NA
CDR3 protein: CASSIGKGMNTEAFF
CDR3 DNA: TGTGCCAGTAGTATTGGCAAGGGGATGAACACTGAAGCTTTCTTT

J gene: TRBJ1-5
V gene: TRBV6-5
CDR3 length: 14
D gene: NA
clone size: NA
CDR3 protein: CASKETGLGQPQHF
CDR3 DNA: TGTGCCAGCAAAGAAACAGGGTTGGGTCAGCCCCAGCATTTT

J gene: TRBJ1-1
V gene: TRBV3-1/TRBV3-2
CDR3 length: 14
D gene: NA
clone size: NA
CDR3 protein: CASSQGPSNTEAFF
CDR3 DNA: TGTGCCAGCAGCCAGGGGCCCTCGAACACTGAAGCTTTCTTT

J gene: TRBJ2-7
V gene: TRBV5-5
CDR3 length: 11
D gene: NA
clone size: NA
CDR3 protein: CASSHWVEQYF
CDR3 DNA: TGTGCCAGCAGCCATTGGGTCGAGCAGTACTTC

J gene: TRBJ2-6
V gene: TRBV19
CDR3 length: 16
D gene: NA
clone size: few
CDR3 protein: CASSMGIPSGANVLTF
CDR3 DNA: TGTGCCAGTAGTATGGGCATCCCCTCTGGGGCCAACGTCCTGACTTTC

J gene: TRBJ1-5
V gene: TRBV6-5
CDR3 length: 14
D gene: NA
clone size: once
CDR3 protein: CASSLGRGNQPQHF
CDR3 DNA: TGTGCCAGCAGTTTAGGCCGAGGCAATCAGCCCCAGCATTTT

J gene: TRBJ2-3
V gene: TRBV11-3
CDR3 length: 15
D gene: NA
clone size: NA
CDR3 protein: CASSFGGVGGDTQYF
CDR3 DNA: TGTGCCAGCAGCTTCGGGGGAGTTGGTGGAGATACGCAGTATTTT

J gene: TRBJ1-5
V gene: TRBV19
CDR3 length: 16
D gene: NA
clone size: once
CDR3 protein: CASSIGPRGFNQPQHF
CDR3 DNA: TGTGCCAGTAGTATAGGGCCCAGGGGCTTCAATCAGCCCCAGCATTTT

J gene: TRBJ2-7
V gene: TRBV7-2
CDR3 length: 14
D gene: TRBD1
clone size: NA
CDR3 protein: CASSYDRGPFEQYF
CDR3 DNA: TGTGCCAGCAGTTATGACAGGGGGCCCTTCGAGCAGTACTTC

J gene: TRBJ2-1
V gene: TRBV7-2
CDR3 length: 14
D gene: NA
clone size: NA
CDR3 protein: CASSYSGNVDEQFF
CDR3 DNA: TGTGCCAGCAGTTATTCGGGGAATGTTGATGAGCAGTTCTTC

J gene: TRBJ1-6
V gene: TRBV6-5
CDR3 length: 15
D gene: NA
clone size: NA
CDR3 protein: CASSYEGAGDSPLHF
CDR3 DNA: TGTGCCAGCAGTTACGAAGGAGCCGGGGATTCACCCCTCCACTTT

J gene: TRBJ2-1
V gene: TRBV4-1
CDR3 length: 16
D gene: TRBD1
clone size: NA
CDR3 protein: CASSQDPGQGFNEQFF
CDR3 DNA: TGCGCCAGCAGCCAAGATCCGGGACAGGGTTTCAATGAGCAGTTCTTC

J gene: TRBJ2-3
V gene: TRBV4-1
CDR3 length: 16
D gene: NA
clone size: NA
CDR3 protein: CASSPARGSLTDTQYF
CDR3 DNA: TGCGCCAGCAGCCCCGCGAGAGGGTCGTTGACAGATACGCAGTATTTT